These T cell receptor beta chains were read from a single sample in a study of T cell responses to AZD1222 COVID-19 vaccine. Assay: immunoSEQ multiplex PCR; the TCRdb copy retains only in-frame clones and omits some. The sample includes 210,000 or so clones, 94% of them seen just once. The material sequenced was peripheral blood, taken 28 days after the second dose of the MenACWY control vaccine. These receptor sequences come from an adult who received the MenACWY meningococcal vaccine as a control. Each CDR3 is given with its conserved first and last residue. Fields, in order: D gene, J gene, V gene, CDR3 DNA, CDR3 protein. The D gene is left open where the match is weak.

D: NA
J: TRBJ2-7
V: TRBV7-2
DNA: TGTGCCAGCTCCCATGCGGGGACCTACGAGCAGTACTTC
CDR3: CASSHAGTYEQYF

D: NA
J: TRBJ1-1
V: TRBV29-1
DNA: TGCAGCGTTGACAAGGGGGGGAACACTGAAGCTTTCTTT
CDR3: CSVDKGGNTEAFF

D: TRBD2
J: TRBJ2-7
V: TRBV2
DNA: TGTGCCACACCGGGACTAGCCACCGAGCAGTACTTC
CDR3: CATPGLATEQYF

D: NA
J: TRBJ1-5
V: TRBV6-5
DNA: TGTGCCAGCACCCGGGAGGGAAATAGCAATCAGCCCCAGCATTTT
CDR3: CASTREGNSNQPQHF

D: TRBD1
J: TRBJ1-2
V: TRBV30
DNA: TGTGCCTGGAGTACCCTAGGACAGGGGGATGGCTACACCTTC
CDR3: CAWSTLGQGDGYTF

D: NA
J: TRBJ2-5
V: TRBV6-2/TRBV6-3
DNA: TGTGCCAGCAGCCCGGACACCGGATGGGAGACCCAGTACTTC
CDR3: CASSPDTGWETQYF

D: NA
J: TRBJ1-2
V: TRBV19
DNA: TGTGCCAGTAGTACGGACCGTTTCGGCTACACCTTC
CDR3: CASSTDRFGYTF

D: NA
J: TRBJ1-1
V: TRBV30
DNA: TGTGCCTGGAGTGTACTAGGGTCGGGGACTGAAGCTTTCTTT
CDR3: CAWSVLGSGTEAFF

D: NA
J: TRBJ2-7
V: TRBV6-5
DNA: TGTGCCAGCTCGTCGGGGCCATTCCTCTACGAGCAGTACTTC
CDR3: CASSSGPFLYEQYF

D: NA
J: TRBJ2-7
V: TRBV6-6
DNA: TGTGCCAGCAGCAGGCCCCTTAGCGATCTGGCCTACGAGCAGTACTTC
CDR3: CASSRPLSDLAYEQYF

D: NA
J: TRBJ2-5
V: TRBV6-2/TRBV6-3
DNA: TGTGCCAGCAGTTACTCGGAGACCCAGTACTTC
CDR3: CASSYSETQYF

D: TRBD1
J: TRBJ1-2
V: TRBV3-1/TRBV3-2
DNA: TGTGCCAGCAGCCACCAACCCCTCGGACAGGGAGGCTATGGCTACACCTTC
CDR3: CASSHQPLGQGGYGYTF

D: NA
J: TRBJ1-1
V: TRBV4-2
DNA: TGTGCCAGCAGCCAAGTGATTGACACTGAAGCTTTCTTT
CDR3: CASSQVIDTEAFF

D: TRBD2
J: TRBJ2-5
V: TRBV4-1
DNA: TGCGCCAGCAGCCAAGATAGGGGACTAGCGGGAGGAGTGGGGGAGACCCAGTACTTC
CDR3: CASSQDRGLAGGVGETQYF

D: TRBD1
J: TRBJ2-7
V: TRBV11-2
DNA: TGTGCCAGCAGTAGGGACAGAAGCTCCTACGAGCAGTACTTC
CDR3: CASSRDRSSYEQYF

D: NA
J: TRBJ1-1
V: TRBV5-6
DNA: TGTGCCAGCAGCTTTGGAAGGCTGGCTGAAGCTTTCTTT
CDR3: CASSFGRLAEAFF

D: NA
J: TRBJ1-1
V: TRBV2
DNA: TGTGCCAGCAGTAACCAAGGGAACACTGAAGCTTTCTTT
CDR3: CASSNQGNTEAFF

D: NA
J: TRBJ2-7
V: TRBV27
DNA: TGTGCCAGCAGCACCTTTCGCGGGTACGAGCAGTACTTC
CDR3: CASSTFRGYEQYF

D: NA
J: TRBJ2-3
V: TRBV28
DNA: TGTGCCAGCACCTCCCCCCCCGGAACCAGCACAGATACGCAGTATTTT
CDR3: CASTSPPGTSTDTQYF

D: TRBD1
J: TRBJ2-1
V: TRBV5-1
DNA: TGCGCCAGCAGCCTTGGGACAGTAGAAAATGAGCAGTTCTTC
CDR3: CASSLGTVENEQFF

D: NA
J: TRBJ2-5
V: TRBV5-6
DNA: TGTGCCAGCAGCTTGTCGGCAAAAGAGACCCAGTACTTC
CDR3: CASSLSAKETQYF

D: TRBD1
J: TRBJ2-7
V: TRBV6-5
DNA: TGTGCCAGCGCGACAGGGGGAGGGCTCTACGAGCAGTACTTC
CDR3: CASATGGGLYEQYF

D: NA
J: TRBJ2-7
V: TRBV12-2
DNA: TGTGCAAGTCGCTTAGCCGTGACAGTCTACGAGCAGTACTTC
CDR3: CASRLAVTVYEQYF

D: TRBD1
J: TRBJ2-1
V: TRBV19
DNA: TGTGCCAGTAGTACAGGGACAGCCCTTTACAATGAGCAGTTCTTC
CDR3: CASSTGTALYNEQFF

D: NA
J: TRBJ2-7
V: TRBV7-7
DNA: TGTGCCAGCAGCTCGAGTGTGGACCGCGAGCAGTACTTC
CDR3: CASSSSVDREQYF